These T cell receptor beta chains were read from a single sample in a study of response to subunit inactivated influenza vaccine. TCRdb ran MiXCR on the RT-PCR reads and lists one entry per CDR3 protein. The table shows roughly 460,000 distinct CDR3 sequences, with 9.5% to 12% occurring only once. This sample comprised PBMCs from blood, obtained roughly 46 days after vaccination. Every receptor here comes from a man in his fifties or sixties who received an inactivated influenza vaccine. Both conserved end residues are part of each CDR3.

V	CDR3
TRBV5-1	CASSSGRTGNGYTF
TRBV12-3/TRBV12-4	CASSLKGLAGGQETQYF
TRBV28	CASSLGGFAYEQYF
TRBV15	CATSRVPLGELGTGELFF
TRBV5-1	CASRAPNTEAFF
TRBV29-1	CSVSSADYNEQFF
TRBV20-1	CSAKELDTQYF
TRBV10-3	CAIGGQDNGDEQYF
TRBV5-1	CASSPVTGNYEQYF
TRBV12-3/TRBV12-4	CASSLTRQDNEQFF
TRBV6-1	CASSATGTDTEAFF
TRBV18	CASSRAGGRETQYF
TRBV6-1	CASSRAGVHNEQFF
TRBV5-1	CASSLFPRDMRGRGEQYF
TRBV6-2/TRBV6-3	CASSPNEVVEQYF
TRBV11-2	CASSPSSVVRGELFF
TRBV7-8	CASSLGAGGHYGYTF